This T cell receptor beta chain was sequenced during a study of Ad26.COV2.S vaccination and SARS-CoV-2 variants. Profiled with immunoSEQ multiplex PCR; TCRdb holds only in-frame clones, not every one. The sample yields about 680,000 clones, about 89% seen once. Treatment here: 15 to 20 received Ad26.COV2.S at low or high dose, single or two shots; about 5 received placebo; per-sample allocation not given. It was on day 63 after the first vaccine or placebo injection that samples were taken. The sequenced sample was peripheral blood, obtained in a trial of Ad26.COV2.S vaccine versus placebo. This sequence was found in a person between 18 and 65 years old who received the Ad26.COV2.S COVID-19 vaccine or a placebo.

CDR3 residues: CASSLGVVSLQETQYF. The CDR3 nucleotides are TGCGCCAGCAGCTTGGGGGTTGTGTCGCTACAAGAGACCCAGTACTTC. The gene calls are TRBV5-1 and TRBJ2-5, with D unclear. The CDR3 is 16 residues long. Trimming stripped 0 bases from V and 2 bases from J, with 14 bases between. Germline assignment: CDR1 SGHRS and CDR2 YFSETQ.